This T cell receptor (beta chain) was retrieved from a study of beta chain features in type 1 diabetes. General study points: Sequencing of cDNA might inflate the share of cells that strongly express TCR. Among all four CD4+ subsets, Type 1 diabetes patients had TCRB CDR3s that were moderately but significantly shorter. Lower insertion and higher deletion counts appeared at VDJ junctions in type 1 diabetes patients.

This CDR3 has 14 amino acids. In germline, CDR1 is SGDLS, CDR2 YYNGEE. Reverse transcribing all isolated RNA meant expressed TCRB transcripts were sequenced. Repertoires were generated with immunoSEQ multiplex PCR, while TCRdb's copy carries only in-frame clones and drops some. The sample has approximately 23,000 clones; nearly 70% are singletons. This clone occurred once. Its antigen is not known. Its ends do not fully match the called genes, so a read error is possible. The genes are TRBV9 and TRBJ2-7; possibly TRBD2 for D (6 bases). This TCR came from a woman aged 40 to 55 in good health. Sequenced: Tregs from blood. The CDR3 here is CASSTRLVSNEQYF. The CDR3 DNA sequence: TGTGCCAGCAGCACAAGACTAGTCTCCAACGAGCAGTACTTC.